The 16 T cell receptor beta chains below come from one sample, sequenced in a study of technical replicates of blood from several donors listed by TCRdb under 2017. The library was made by the immunoSEQ multiplex PCR assay. TCRdb carries this immuneACCESS record with in-frame sequences only. Its versions omit some clonotypes, under half of them owing to an unresolved V gene in the studies checked, with the rest unexplained. Within this sample are roughly 100,000 clones, with 96% of them counted one time only. In total, the top ten clones hold less than 0.45% of the sample. Source material: T cells isolated from PBMCs. The receptor set was obtained from a human donor in good health.

This clone was detected once. This sequence joins TRBV6-4 and TRBJ2-5; TRBD1 matches at 7 bases. The germline CDR1 and CDR2 sequences are MRHNA and SNTAGT. V was pared by 4 bases and J by 1 base, with 6 bases of the junction left unmatched. The CDR3 is made up of 15 amino acids. CDR3 bases: TGTGCCAGCAGTGGTCCGGGACAGATCCAAGAGACCCAGTACTTC. This sequence encodes CASSGPGQIQETQYF.

This chain uses TRBV30 with TRBJ2-7, with TRBD2 matching 7 bases. The junction had 12 bases not matched to a gene; V was cut back by 8 bases and J by 5 bases. The germline CDR1 and CDR2 sequences are GTSNPN and SVGIG (reference sequence). The CDR3 loop spans 13 amino acids. The CDR3, as DNA: TGTGCCGGAGCTCGGCGGGAGAACAACGAGCAGTACTTC. Its translation is CAGARRENNEQYF.

The gene calls are TRBV11-2 and TRBJ1-2; D unclear. The CDR3 runs 14 residues. The germline CDR1 and CDR2 sequences are SGHAT and FQNNGV. The V and J ends lost 0 bases and 7 bases respectively, with 12 bases between them. The CDR3: CASSLDIPSGGYTF. The DNA of the CDR3 is TGTGCCAGCAGCTTAGATATTCCCTCAGGTGGCTACACCTTC.

The chain couples TRBV9 to TRBJ2-5, with TRBD2 matching over 7 bases. This CDR3 has 14 residues. Germline assignment: CDR1 SGDLS and CDR2 YYNGEE. Trimming took 3 bases from V and 5 from J; bases not matched to a gene: 7. The CDR3 sequence is CASSEGREKETQYF. The CDR3, as DNA: TGTGCCAGCAGCGAGGGGCGGGAGAAGGAGACCCAGTACTTC.

This clone was recorded once. The chain combines TRBV28 with TRBJ2-7; 8 bases agree with TRBD2. CDR1 MDHEN and CDR2 SYDVKM come from the germline V gene. The J segment lost 1 base and the V segment lost 8 bases, leaving 4 bases of the junction unmatched. The CDR3 is made up of 13 amino acids. This chain's CDR3 is CASYRGGSYEQYF. CDR3 nucleotide sequence: TGTGCCAGCTACCGGGGGGGGTCCTACGAGCAGTACTTC.

V and J are TRBV6-5 and TRBJ1-2; no clear D gene. This CDR3 contains 13 residues. The V and J ends lost 5 bases and 4 bases respectively, with 11 bases between them. CDR1 is MNHEY, CDR2 SVGAGI, per germline. The CDR3: CASSTTGGYGYTF. The CDR3 DNA reads TGTGCCAGCAGTACCACGGGTGGCTATGGCTACACCTTC.

This chain connects TRBV11-2 to TRBJ1-2; TRBD1 is a possible D gene (5 bases). The germline V gene has CDR1 SGHAT and CDR2 FQNNGV. This CDR3 spans 15 amino acids. V lost 7 bases to trimming and J lost 3 bases, with 18 bases between them. CDR3: CASTKWDAGYYGYTF. The CDR3 DNA reads as TGTGCCAGCACCAAGTGGGACGCGGGGTACTATGGCTACACCTTC.

This chain links TRBV15 with TRBJ2-1; D possibly corresponds to TRBD2 (5 bases). V gave up 0 bases and J gave up 0 bases, with 12 bases separating them. The germline CDR1 and CDR2 sequences are LNHNV and YYDKDF (reference sequence). This CDR3 is built from 17 residues. CDR3 in DNA: TGTGCCACCAGCAGAGATCGAGGGAGCAGCTCCTACAATGAGCAGTTCTTC. Protein: CATSRDRGSSSYNEQFF.

The chain carries TRBV5-4 and TRBJ1-2, with 7 bases that match TRBD1. The CDR3 sequence is 12 residues long. Germline V lookup: CDR1 SGHNT, CDR2 YYREEE (reference sequence). The junction had 5 bases not matched to a gene; V was cut back by 4 bases and J by 8 bases. The CDR3 coding sequence is TGTGCCAGCAGCCCCGGGACAGTAGGCTACACCTTC. Encoded protein: CASSPGTVGYTF.

The chain uses TRBV5-1 and TRBJ2-2, with 13 bases that match TRBD2. V shed 4 bases and J 1 base; nucleotides not matched to a gene: 10. CDR3 length equals 19 residues. Germline V gene lookup returns CDR1 SGHRS and CDR2 YFSETQ. CDR3 amino acids: CASSPSGTSGIKNTGELFF. The CDR3 DNA sequence: TGCGCCAGCAGCCCGTCTGGGACTAGCGGGATTAAGAACACCGGGGAGCTGTTTTTT.

The chain employs TRBV6-1 and TRBJ1-5; TRBD1 aligns across 8 bases. V lost 8 bases to trimming and J lost 5 bases; unmatched junction nucleotides: 5. Germline V gene lookup returns CDR1 MNHNS and CDR2 SASEGT. CDR3 length: 13 amino acids. The CDR3 is CASAEDRDQPQHF. Written as DNA, the CDR3 is TGTGCCAGCGCGGAGGACAGGGATCAGCCCCAGCATTTT.

The chain is built from TRBV5-1 and TRBJ2-7; 8 nucleotides agree with TRBD2. The CDR3 loop spans 16 amino acids. Germline CDR1 and CDR2: SGHRS and YFSETQ. The V segment lost 4 bases and the J segment 6 bases; nucleotides outside the gene matches: 15. CDR3: CASSRGLGFVSGEQYF. CDR3 bases: TGCGCCAGCAGCAGGGGACTAGGCTTTGTAAGCGGCGAGCAGTACTTC.

This clone was found once. The chain combines TRBV19 with TRBJ2-1; D is possibly TRBD2 (5 bases). This CDR3 comprises 14 residues. The germline gives CDR1 LNHDA, CDR2 SQIVND (reference sequence). With 5 bases removed from V and 3 bases from J, the gap between germline ends came to 11 bases. CDR3 amino acids: CASSVQRNYNEQFF. DNA of the CDR3: TGTGCCAGTAGTGTGCAGCGGAACTACAATGAGCAGTTCTTC.

The chain combines TRBV6-5 with TRBJ2-1; D remains ambiguous. Germline CDR1 is MNHEY and CDR2 is SVGAGI. The CDR3 contains 14 residues. The ends were cut back, 6 bases at V and 0 bases at J, with 9 bases in the middle. CDR3 sequence: CASRADRSYNEQFF. CDR3 bases: TGTGCCAGCAGGGCGGATCGCTCCTACAATGAGCAGTTCTTC.

This chain joins TRBV7-3 and TRBJ2-2, with D perhaps TRBD1 (6 bases). Germline-derived CDR1 and CDR2 are SGHTA and FQGTGA. Trimming removed 5 bases at V and 2 bases at J, with 18 bases between. The CDR3 covers 17 residues. CDR3 sequence (DNA): TGTGCCAGCAGCCTCACAAGACAGGAGGTCAACACCGGGGAGCTGTTTTTT. Translating it yields CASSLTRQEVNTGELFF.

V gene TRBV9 combines with J gene TRBJ2-1, with D possibly TRBD2 on 5 matching bases. CDR1 is SGDLS and CDR2 is YYNGEE in the germline V gene. The CDR3 is 15 residues long. Trimming pared 1 base from V and 6 bases from J, leaving 14 bases between. The CDR3 DNA sequence: TGTGCCAGCAGCGTAAGGGAGCTCAAGGCCAATGAGCAGTTCTTC. Translating it yields CASSVRELKANEQFF.